These 26 T cell receptor beta chains came from one sample sequenced in a study of blood T cells in healthy people across ages. The second PCR ran about 6 to 11 cycles with a sample-barcoded 5' primer and J-beta primers. TCRdb re-analysed the 5' RACE reads in MiXCR, keeping a single row per CDR3 protein. The sample includes 380,000 or so distinct CDR3 sequences, about 55% seen only once; the top ten take 45% to 60%. Source material: blood. The receptor set was obtained from a man in his sixties in good health.

The chain combines TRBV5-1 with TRBJ2-1; 13 bases line up with TRBD2. V gave up 1 base and J gave up 7 bases; unmatched junction bases: 14. CDR1 and CDR2 (germline): SGHRS, YFSETQ. CDR3 length: 19 amino acids. CDR3 sequence (DNA): TGCGCCAGCAGCTTGCTTCGGACTAGCGGGAGAGTTGGGGGAAATGAGCAGTTCTTC. It encodes CASSLLRTSGRVGGNEQFF.

There are a few counts of this clonotype. The rearrangement uses TRBV15 and TRBJ2-5; D assignment may be TRBD1 or TRBD2 (5 bases each). Trimming pared 5 bases from V and 5 bases from J, leaving 15 bases between. CDR3 size: 14 residues. CDR1 is LNHNV and CDR2 is YYDKDF in the germline V gene (reference sequence). The CDR3 spells CATSPNRWGETQYF. The CDR3 DNA follows: TGTGCCACCAGCCCCAACCGGTGGGGGGAGACCCAGTACTTC.

In DNA form, the CDR3 reads TGTGCCAGCAGTTACCCTAGCGAAGAGACCCAGTACTTC. The encoded protein is CASSYPSEETQYF. V and J are TRBV6-6 and TRBJ2-5; the D gene is possibly TRBD2 (6 bases). Germline values: CDR1 MNHNY, CDR2 SVGAGI (reference sequence). This CDR3 is 13 amino acids long. V was trimmed by 2 bases and J by 3 bases, leaving 7 bases between them.

The chain recombines TRBV7-9 with TRBJ2-7; TRBD1 is a possible D gene (6 bases). V gave up 5 bases and J gave up 6 bases, with 11 bases separating them. The CDR3 has 12 amino acids. Looked up from germline, CDR1 is SEHNR and CDR2 is FQNEAQ (reference sequence). CDR3 sequence reads: CASSDDRREQYF. CDR3 DNA: TGTGCCAGCAGCGACGACAGGCGCGAGCAGTACTTC.

The chain carries TRBV11-2 and TRBJ2-5, with TRBD2 matching 15 bases. CDR1 SGHAT and CDR2 FQNNGV come from the germline V gene. CDR3 length: 16 residues. The V gene end was trimmed by 5 bases and the J gene end by 11 bases; junction bases not matched to a gene: 12. CDR3 in DNA: TGTGCCAGCAGCCCCGGACTAGCGGGAGGGCCGGGTGAGCAGTACTTC. Encoded protein: CASSPGLAGGPGEQYF.

V gene TRBV24-1 combines with J gene TRBJ2-5; 8 bases align to TRBD2. The CDR3 extends over 15 amino acids. Trimming removed 5 bases from V and 1 base from J; junction bases left unmatched: 5. Looked up from germline, CDR1 is KGHDR and CDR2 is SFDVKD. The CDR3 DNA reads as TGTGCCACCAGTGCGGGAGGGGCAGGCCAAGAGACCCAGTACTTC. Protein: CATSAGGAGQETQYF.

V and J are TRBV7-2 and TRBJ2-7; D remains ambiguous. Deletions cut 8 bases from V and 7 bases from J, with 18 bases between. Germline V gene data show CDR1 as SGHTA and CDR2 as FQGNSA. The CDR3 covers 13 residues. The DNA of the CDR3 is TGTGCCAGCGCTCAACGAACGAGTTTTGAGCAGTACTTC. The encoded protein is CASAQRTSFEQYF.

The V and J genes are TRBV7-2 and TRBJ2-3; 7 bases map to TRBD1. With 4 bases clipped from V and 3 bases from J, the junction kept 4 bases outside the gene matches. The germline CDR1 and CDR2 sequences are SGHTA and FQGNSA. The CDR3 has 14 residues. DNA of the CDR3: TGTGCCAGCAGCTCTCAGACAGGGACAGATACGCAGTATTTT. It yields the protein CASSSQTGTDTQYF.

This chain links TRBV6-5 with TRBJ1-4; TRBD1 might be the D (5 bases). There are 16 residues in the CDR3. Between the trimmed V and J ends, which lost 6 bases and 8 bases, there was a span of 22 bases. Looked up from germline, CDR1 is MNHEY and CDR2 is SVGAGI. The CDR3: CASSPPLGQGREKLFF. As DNA, the CDR3 is TGTGCCAGCAGCCCACCCTTGGGGCAAGGACGAGAAAAACTGTTTTTT.

V and J are TRBV29-1 and TRBJ1-4, with TRBD1 matching over 7 bases. Germline CDR1 reads SQVTM; CDR2 reads ANQGSEA. The CDR3 is made up of 12 amino acids. With 7 bases clipped from V and 7 bases from J, the junction kept 6 bases outside the gene matches. The DNA of the CDR3 is TGCAGCGCCGCCCCAGGGGGTGAAAAACTGTTTTTT. It translates to CSAAPGGEKLFF. Full variable domain (remainder filled in from reference TRBV29-1 and TRBJ1-4): SAVISQKPSRDICQRGTSLTIQCQVDSQVTMMFWYRQQPGQSLTLIATANQGSEATYESGFVIDKFPISRPNLTFSTLTVSNMSPEDSSIYLCSAAPGGEKLFFGSGTQLSVL.

The gene calls are TRBV6-5 and TRBJ2-1; 7 bases align to TRBD1. Germline CDR1 and CDR2: MNHEY and SVGAGI. The trim removed 6 bases at V and 9 bases at J, leaving 14 bases unmatched. This CDR3 region has 15 residues. CDR3 protein: CASSPETDRFSEQFF. Written as DNA, the CDR3 is TGTGCCAGCAGCCCAGAAACGGACAGGTTCAGTGAGCAGTTCTTC.

The CDR3 DNA follows: TGCGCCAGCAGCTTGGAAACCGACGGGAGGGAGACCCAGTACTTC. Translation: CASSLETDGRETQYF. The chain joins TRBV5-1 to TRBJ2-5; 7 nucleotides match TRBD2. The V gene end was trimmed by 0 bases and the J gene end by 5 bases; junction bases not matched to a gene: 7. CDR3 length: 15 amino acids. From germline, CDR1 is SGHRS and CDR2 YFSETQ.

The CDR3 DNA is TGTGCCAGCAGCTTGGGGGGAAGGCACCCGTTAAATGAGCAGTTCTTC. This gives the protein CASSLGGRHPLNEQFF. This chain joins TRBV5-6 and TRBJ2-1, with D unresolved. Germline-derived CDR1 and CDR2 are SGHDT and YYEEEE. This CDR3 has 16 residues. Trimming took 0 bases from V and 7 from J, leaving 17 bases between them.

The CDR3 spells CASSFWGSFTDTQYF. The CDR3 region has the DNA TGTGCCAGCAGCTTTTGGGGGTCCTTCACAGATACGCAGTATTTT. The V gene is TRBV7-2, the J gene TRBJ2-3, with D perhaps TRBD1 or TRBD2 (5 bases each). Germline V CDR1 and CDR2: SGHTA, FQGNSA. Trimming stripped 3 bases from V and 2 bases from J, with 12 bases between. The CDR3 is 15 residues long.

The chain is built from TRBV7-9 and TRBJ1-4; TRBD1 agrees at 7 bases. The length of the CDR3 is 16 residues. The V and J ends lost 0 bases and 7 bases, in that order; junction bases with no gene match: 8. Germline V gives CDR1 SEHNR, CDR2 FQNEAQ (reference sequence). The CDR3: CASSLALIGTAEKLFF. In DNA, the CDR3 is TGTGCCAGCAGCTTAGCTCTTATCGGGACAGCTGAAAAACTGTTTTTT.

The chain uses TRBV6-6 and TRBJ2-5; D is ambiguous. Trimming removed 8 bases at V and 5 bases at J, with 9 bases between. CDR1 MNHNY and CDR2 SVGAGI come from the germline V gene (reference sequence). The CDR3 is made up of 11 amino acids. Here the CDR3 reads CASELGETQYF. The CDR3 DNA is TGTGCCAGCGAACTTGGGGAGACCCAGTACTTC.

The table lists this clonotype with a few counts. This chain uses TRBV4-3 with TRBJ1-2; a weak D match, TRBD1 (6 bases). This CDR3 has 14 residues. Trimming shortened V by 0 bases and J by 8 bases, and 13 bases separated the two germline ends. Germline V gene sequence: CDR1 LGHNA, CDR2 YSLEER. CDR3 in amino acids: CASSQDRGLQGYTF. As DNA, the CDR3 is TGCGCCAGCAGCCAAGATCGGGGGCTTCAGGGCTACACCTTC.

The rearrangement joins TRBV20-1 to TRBJ2-7; D perhaps matches TRBD1 (5 bases). CDR1 is DFQATT, CDR2 SNEGSKA, per germline (reference sequence). V was clipped by 1 base and J by 7 bases, with 20 bases between them. This CDR3 has 15 amino acids. DNA for the CDR3: TGCAGTGCTAGAGTCTCTCGGACGCAGGACAAGGAGCAGTACTTC. It codes for CSARVSRTQDKEQYF.

This sequence joins TRBV5-1 and TRBJ2-1; D possibly matches TRBD1 or TRBD2 (6 bases each). The CDR3 contains 12 residues. Trimming took 5 bases from V and 9 from J, leaving 12 bases between them. In germline, CDR1 is SGHRS, CDR2 YFSETQ. This chain's CDR3 is CASSEGGGEQFF. CDR3 nucleotides: TGCGCCAGCAGTGAGGGGGGCGGTGAGCAGTTCTTC.

In regard to this clonotype: At one end, the junction sequence differs from germline, possibly due to a read error. V gene TRBV7-2 combines with J gene TRBJ2-3; 12 bases map to TRBD2. The CDR3 covers 15 residues. Germline CDR1 is SGHTA and CDR2 is FQGNSA. CDR3 loop: CASSLAGGGSNTQYF. CDR3 bases: TGTGCCAGCAGCCTAGCGGGAGGGGGCTCAAATACGCAGTATTTT.

The chain has TRBV12-3 or TRBV12-4 and TRBJ2-5, with no clear D. The J call may be faulty, since TRBJ2-7 better matches the DNA end. This CDR3 spans 13 amino acids. The CDR3 sequence: CASSFDFIGEQYF. As DNA, the CDR3 is TGTGCCAGCAGTTTTGACTTTATCGGCGAGCAGTACTTC.

The rearrangement links TRBV29-1 to TRBJ1-2; 10 nucleotides agree with TRBD1. Germline CDR1 reads SQVTM; CDR2 reads ANQGSEA. Unmatched junction bases numbered 6, after V lost 3 bases and J lost 5 bases. There are 14 residues in the CDR3. CDR3 sequence: CSVEDRGAGYGYTF. CDR3 in DNA: TGCAGCGTTGAGGACAGGGGGGCAGGTTATGGCTACACCTTC.

This chain joins TRBV6-5 and TRBJ2-2, with a possible D match to TRBD2 (6 bases). From germline, CDR1 is MNHEY and CDR2 SVGAGI. V was trimmed by 6 bases and J by 1 base, leaving 15 bases between them. CDR3 length equals 16 residues. The DNA of the CDR3 is TGTGCCAGCAGCCCACACGGGACTCAGAACACCGGGGAGCTGTTTTTT. Translated: CASSPHGTQNTGELFF.

V usage is TRBV28 and J usage is TRBJ1-4; TRBD1 agrees at 7 bases. This CDR3 contains 14 residues. V trimming: 2 bases; J trimming: 4 bases; junction bases outside the gene matches: 1. The germline V gene encodes CDR1 MDHEN and CDR2 SYDVKM. The CDR3 region is CASSLQGGNEKLFF. The CDR3 DNA is TGTGCCAGCAGTTTACAGGGGGGTAATGAAAAACTGTTTTTT.

This clonotype was recorded a few times. The chain uses TRBV18 and TRBJ1-1, with D perhaps TRBD1 (5 bases). Trimming took 4 bases from V and 1 from J, leaving 10 bases between them. The CDR3 totals 14 residues. The germline gives CDR1 KGHSH, CDR2 LQKENI. In DNA form, the CDR3 reads TGTGCCAGCTCACGCGACAGAAAGAACACTGAAGCTTTCTTT. Its protein product is CASSRDRKNTEAFF.

About this clonotype itself: Its ends do not fully match the called genes, so a read error is possible. J is TRBJ2-3 and V is TRBV7-2; 8 bases fit TRBD2. The CDR3 loop spans 16 amino acids. Germline-derived CDR1 and CDR2 are SGHTA and FQGNSA. The CDR3 nucleotides are TGTGCCAGCAGCTTAGAAAGCGGGAGAGGCACAGATACGCGGTATTTT. Translated, it gives CASSLESGRGTDTRYF.